Sequencing of this T cell receptor (beta chain) was carried out in a study of PD-L1 blockade in urothelial cancer. Study at large: Patients' atezolizumab regimen, 1,200 mg intravenously every 3 weeks, began in the mid-2010s. Blood drawn 3 weeks (second dose) and 6 weeks after treatment start was analyzed.

Points from the study as a whole: Tumor-associated clones in the blood of durable-benefit patients grew more at 3 weeks.

Synthetic TCR analog templates were spiked into all PCRs individually. Measured with immunoSEQ multiplex PCR; TCRdb has only the in-frame clones, and not every one. The table has about 30,000 clones, more than 70% seen once; the top ten hold 3.1%. V lost 2 bases and J lost 2; bases outside the gene matches: 0. The germline V gene has CDR1 MNHNS and CDR2 SASEGT. This CDR3 has 15 residues. A word on this clone: Antigen unknown. Other DNA sequences in the sample encode the same CDR3.

The V call is TRBV6-1, the J call TRBJ2-5; 12 bases are a match to TRBD2. The receptor's source is a man in his forties or fifties with urothelial cancer. Specimen: PBMCs, collected around atezolizumab (anti-PD-L1) treatment. CDR3: CASSELAGGQETQYF. The CDR3 DNA reads TGTGCCAGCAGTGAACTAGCGGGGGGGCAAGAGACCCAGTACTTC.